One sample yielded the 28 T cell receptor beta chains listed below, sequenced in a study of OX40 agonist ivuxolimab in advanced cancers. Assay: immunoSEQ multiplex PCR; the TCRdb copy retains only in-frame clones and omits some. There are 20,000 to 25,000 clones in the sample; about 80% occur only once, and around 29% lies in the top ten. This sample comprised CD4+ or CD8+ T cells sorted from blood, obtained in a trial of the OX40 agonist ivuxolimab. These receptors all come from an adult with an advanced solid tumor such as melanoma, head and neck, liver or kidney cancer.

This clone appeared a single time. The gene calls are TRBV29-1 and TRBJ2-1; D is ambiguous. Per germline, CDR1 SQVTM and CDR2 ANQGSEA. V dropped 7 bases and J dropped 6 bases, with 10 bases sitting between them. The CDR3 extends over 11 amino acids. The CDR3 loop is CSAPLGNEQFF. The DNA of the CDR3 is TGCAGCGCACCGCTAGGCAATGAGCAGTTCTTC.

The chain has TRBV5-1 and TRBJ2-7, with TRBD1 matching over 11 bases. The CDR3 consists of 15 residues. The germline V gene has CDR1 SGHRS and CDR2 YFSETQ. Germline trimming cut 4 bases from V and 2 bases from J; bases unmatched to any gene: 5. The CDR3 here is CASSEPGQGAYEQYF. CDR3 nucleotide sequence: TGCGCCAGCAGCGAACCGGGACAGGGGGCCTACGAGCAGTACTTC.

In its sample, this clone was seen a few times. CDR3 in DNA: TGTGCCAGCAGTGGAGGGACAGGGTCCGGGGCCAACGTCCTGACTTTC. Its translation: CASSGGTGSGANVLTF. The chain carries TRBV6-1 and TRBJ2-6; 9 bases fit TRBD1. With 4 bases clipped from V and 4 bases from J, the junction kept 5 bases outside the gene matches. Germline V CDR1 and CDR2: MNHNS, SASEGT. The CDR3 sequence is 16 residues long.

The table lists this clone with a few counts. The rearrangement links TRBV7-2 to TRBJ1-1; no clear D. The CDR3 is 12 residues long. V was shortened by 3 bases and J by 5 bases, with 7 bases between the two germline ends. Germline V CDR1 and CDR2: SGHTA, FQGNSA. Here the CDR3 DNA reads TGTGCCAGCAGCTTGAAGCGTACTGAAGCTTTCTTT. It encodes CASSLKRTEAFF.

This chain joins TRBV5-4 and TRBJ1-1; 8 bases fit TRBD1. The CDR3 has 14 amino acids. V trimming: 0 bases; J trimming: 6 bases; junction bases outside the gene matches: 4. CDR1 SGHNT and CDR2 YYREEE come from the germline V gene (reference sequence). The CDR3 nucleotides are TGTGCCAGCAGCTTGGGACAGGGGATGGCTGAAGCTTTCTTT. This encodes CASSLGQGMAEAFF.

As to this clone: Other DNA sequences within the sample encode an identical CDR3. This rearrangement joins TRBV10-3 to TRBJ2-7; D unclear. Per the germline V gene, CDR1 is ENHRY and CDR2 is SYGVKD. CDR3 length: 15 residues. Deletions cut 11 bases from V and 2 bases from J, with 22 bases between. CDR3 nucleotides: TGTGCCCCTAAAGGTTTAGGGCTACCCCCCTACGAGCAGTACTTC. It codes for CAPKGLGLPPYEQYF.

The chain uses TRBV6-6 and TRBJ2-1; 7 nucleotides agree with TRBD2. CDR1 and CDR2 (germline): MNHNY, SVGAGI (reference sequence). V was clipped by 6 bases and J by 2 bases; unmatched bases: 10. CDR3 size: 16 residues. CDR3 coding DNA: TGTGCCAGCAGCCTAGGGGACTATTTGCCCTACAATGAGCAGTTCTTC. Residues: CASSLGDYLPYNEQFF.

V is TRBV29-1 and J is TRBJ2-1, with 9 bases matching TRBD2. The junction had 4 bases not matched to a gene; V was cut back by 1 base and J by 6 bases. The V gene's germline CDR1 is SQVTM and CDR2 ANQGSEA. The CDR3 spans 14 residues. The CDR3 here is CSVEASGAFNEQFF. The CDR3 DNA follows: TGCAGCGTTGAAGCTAGCGGGGCTTTCAATGAGCAGTTCTTC.

V usage is TRBV9 and J usage is TRBJ1-2, with 8 bases that match TRBD1. V shed 0 bases, J shed 7 bases, and the junction held 8 bases outside the gene matches. CDR3 size: 15 residues. Germline CDR1 and CDR2: SGDLS and YYNGEE. The CDR3 sequence: CASSVGTGNALGYTF. CDR3 bases: TGTGCCAGCAGCGTAGGGACAGGGAACGCCCTTGGCTACACCTTC.

This rearrangement joins TRBV9 to TRBJ1-4; TRBD1 is a possible D gene (5 bases). V was trimmed by 2 bases and J by 5 bases, leaving 7 bases between them. CDR1 is SGDLS, CDR2 YYNGEE, per germline. The CDR3 extends over 13 amino acids. This CDR3 reads CASSVKGNEKLFF. CDR3 coding DNA: TGTGCCAGCAGCGTTAAGGGGAATGAAAAACTGTTTTTT.

This clone appeared a single time. CDR3 residues: CASSREARTGDGNEQFF. DNA of the CDR3: TGCGCCAGCAGCCGGGAGGCGAGGACAGGGGACGGGAATGAGCAGTTCTTC. This chain links TRBV4-1 with TRBJ2-1; 9 bases agree with TRBD1. With 4 bases clipped from V and 7 bases from J, the junction kept 14 bases outside the gene matches. This CDR3 contains 17 residues. Germline loops: CDR1 MGHRA, CDR2 YSYEKL.

The chain employs TRBV4-1 and TRBJ2-2, with no clear D. The germline V gene encodes CDR1 MGHRA and CDR2 YSYEKL. V shed 1 base and J shed 8 bases, with 14 bases lying between them. CDR3 length: 15 residues. CDR3 amino acids: CASSQGHSAPGELFF. The DNA of the CDR3 is TGCGCCAGCAGCCAAGGGCACTCCGCCCCTGGGGAGCTGTTTTTT.

The chain joins TRBV7-6 to TRBJ2-3; 9 bases agree with TRBD1. The V gene's germline CDR1 is SGHVS and CDR2 FNYEAQ. V shed 2 bases and J 2 bases; nucleotides not matched to a gene: 8. The CDR3 is 17 amino acids. The CDR3 coding sequence is TGTGCCAGCAGCTTATCCCCCGGGACAGGGTACACAGATACGCAGTATTTT. It translates to CASSLSPGTGYTDTQYF.

V gene TRBV19 combines with J gene TRBJ2-5; TRBD1 matches at 9 bases. With 3 bases clipped from V and 5 bases from J, the junction kept 7 bases outside the gene matches. CDR1 and CDR2 (germline): LNHDA, SQIVND (reference sequence). The CDR3 spans 15 residues. This CDR3 reads CASSMNRGLWETQYF. CDR3 DNA sequence: TGTGCCAGTAGTATGAACAGGGGGCTTTGGGAGACCCAGTACTTC.

The chain is built from TRBV4-1 and TRBJ2-1; weak D call: TRBD2 (6 bases). Germline lookup yields CDR1 MGHRA and CDR2 YSYEKL. The V gene lost 1 base and the J gene lost 1 base, with 17 bases spanning the gap. The CDR3 consists of 18 residues. The CDR3 region has the DNA TGCGCCAGCAGCCAAGGGGGACCGCGGGATGAGTCCTACAATGAGCAGTTCTTC. Amino acid sequence: CASSQGGPRDESYNEQFF.

The CDR3 sequence is CASSKGLGRYF. CDR3 DNA: TGTGCCAGCAGCAAAGGGCTGGGGCGGTACTTC. The chain employs TRBV21-1 and TRBJ2-7; the table names TRBD1, a call not compared with the DNA. TRBV21-1 is classified as a pseudogene. The CDR3 is 11 amino acids.

The J gene is TRBJ2-1, the V gene TRBV11-2, with D perhaps given as TRBD1 or TRBD2 (5 bases each). Germline CDR1 reads SGHAT; CDR2 reads FQNNGV. Between the trimmed V and J ends, which lost 5 bases and 5 bases, there was a span of 16 bases. The CDR3 covers 15 residues. The CDR3 DNA reads TGTGCCAGCAGCCCCGCCGGGGCGGGCCACAATGAGCAGTTCTTC. Its translation is CASSPAGAGHNEQFF.

This chain links TRBV28 with TRBJ2-7; 15 positions match TRBD2. CDR3 length: 18 residues. Looked up from germline, CDR1 is MDHEN and CDR2 is SYDVKM. With V trimmed by 3 bases and J by 3 bases, 9 bases remained unmatched. The CDR3 here is CASSFSGTSGRSLYEQYF. The CDR3 bases are TGTGCCAGCAGTTTCTCCGGGACTAGCGGGAGGAGCCTCTACGAGCAGTACTTC.

The chain recombines TRBV28 with TRBJ2-7; D is perhaps TRBD1 (6 bases). This CDR3 comprises 13 residues. Trimming shortened V by 6 bases and J by 1 base, and 10 bases separated the two germline ends. CDR1 MDHEN and CDR2 SYDVKM come from the germline V gene. CDR3 bases: TGTGCCAGCAGCCCGAGGGGGTCCTACGAGCAGTACTTC. The encoded protein is CASSPRGSYEQYF.

This clone came up once. The chain couples TRBV7-9 to TRBJ2-3, with a possible D match to TRBD1 (5 bases). This CDR3 contains 9 residues. Germline V lookup: CDR1 SEHNR, CDR2 FQNEAQ (reference sequence). The CDR3 protein is CAAGDTQYF. Written as DNA, the CDR3 is TGTGCGGCAGGGGATACGCAGTATTTT.

This clone was picked up a small number of times. The rearrangement joins TRBV7-9 to TRBJ1-5, with a weak D call TRBD1 (5 bases). V was trimmed by 2 bases and J by 8 bases, leaving 10 bases between them. The CDR3 consists of 13 residues. Germline CDR1 SEHNR, CDR2 FQNEAQ (reference sequence). Here the CDR3 reads CASSLQGREPQHF. The CDR3 nucleotides are TGTGCCAGCAGCTTACAGGGACGGGAGCCCCAGCATTTT.

This rearrangement joins TRBV11-3 to TRBJ2-7; D is possibly TRBD1 or TRBD2 (6 bases each). The CDR3 contains 15 residues. Germline V gives CDR1 SGHNT, CDR2 YENEEA. V dropped 0 bases and J dropped 0 bases, with 9 bases sitting between them. CDR3 residues: CASSLDGGSSYEQYF. CDR3 in DNA: TGTGCCAGCAGCTTAGACGGGGGCAGCTCCTACGAGCAGTACTTC.

The chain recombines TRBV30 with TRBJ2-5; TRBD1 agrees at 11 bases. Germline CDR1 is GTSNPN and CDR2 is SVGIG (reference sequence). V lost 0 bases and J lost 4; bases outside the gene matches: 1. The CDR3 is made up of 14 amino acids. The CDR3 protein is CAWSVGQGAETQYF. The CDR3 DNA is TGTGCCTGGAGTGTTGGACAGGGGGCAGAGACCCAGTACTTC. Full variable domain (rest looked up from reference TRBV30 and TRBJ2-5): SQTIHQWPATLVQPVGSPLSLECTVEGTSNPNLYWYRQAAGRGLQLLFYSVGIGQISSEVPQNLSASRPQDRQFILSSKKLLLSDSGFYLCAWSVGQGAETQYFGPGTRLLVL.

CDR3 DNA sequence: TGTGCCAGCAGCAAAGGGGTAGGGTCCATGAACACTGAAGCTTTCTTT. Its protein product is CASSKGVGSMNTEAFF. This chain uses TRBV2 with TRBJ1-1; D might be TRBD1 (5 bases). CDR1 is SNHLY, CDR2 FYNNEI, per germline. The V gene lost 6 bases and the J gene lost 0 bases, with 17 bases spanning the gap. The CDR3 spans 16 residues.

The chain links TRBV5-8 to TRBJ2-3, with no clear D. The CDR3 covers 15 residues. V lost 2 bases and J 0 bases, leaving 10 bases between the germline ends. Germline values: CDR1 SGHTS, CDR2 YDEGEE. The CDR3 here is CASSFVESSTDTQYF. The CDR3 region has the DNA TGTGCCAGCAGCTTTGTTGAGTCTAGCACAGATACGCAGTATTTT.

The J gene is TRBJ1-2, the V gene TRBV7-9; D gene ambiguous. The CDR3 has 13 residues. V was trimmed by 1 base and J by 6 bases, leaving 9 bases between them. The germline V gene has CDR1 SEHNR and CDR2 FQNEAQ (reference sequence). The CDR3 DNA reads as TGTGCCAGCAGCTTAGAGCCCGGGGATGGCTACACCTTC. This gives the protein CASSLEPGDGYTF.

This clone was recorded a few times. The gene calls are TRBV27 and TRBJ1-2; maybe TRBD1 (5 bases). CDR3 length equals 15 residues. Germline V CDR1 and CDR2: MNHEY, SMNVEV (reference sequence). The germline V and J ends were trimmed by 4 bases and 7 bases, with 19 bases remaining between them. The CDR3 DNA follows: TGTGCCAGCAGTTCAAGCCAGGGTGTAGGGATTGGCTACACCTTC. As protein: CASSSSQGVGIGYTF.

This clone was found once. Here the CDR3 DNA reads TGCAGCGTTGAGGAGGGTTGGGATACGCAGTATTTT. It is translated as CSVEEGWDTQYF. The chain carries TRBV29-1 and TRBJ2-3; weak D call: TRBD2 (6 bases). Germline-derived CDR1 and CDR2 are SQVTM and ANQGSEA. Trimming took 3 bases from V and 6 from J, leaving 10 bases between them. There are 12 residues in the CDR3.